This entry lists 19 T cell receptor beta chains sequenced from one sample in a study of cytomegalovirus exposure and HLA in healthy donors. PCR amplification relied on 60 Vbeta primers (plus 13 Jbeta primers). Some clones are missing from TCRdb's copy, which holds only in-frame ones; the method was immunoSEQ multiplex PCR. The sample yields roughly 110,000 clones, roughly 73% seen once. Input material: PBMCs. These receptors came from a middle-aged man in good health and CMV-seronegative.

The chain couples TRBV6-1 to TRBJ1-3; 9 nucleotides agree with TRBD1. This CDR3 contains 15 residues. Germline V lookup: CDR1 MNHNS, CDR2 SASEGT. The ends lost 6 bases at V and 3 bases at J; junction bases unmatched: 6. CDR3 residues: CASRIQGALGNTIYF. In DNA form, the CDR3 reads TGTGCCAGCAGGATACAGGGGGCGCTTGGAAACACCATATATTTT.

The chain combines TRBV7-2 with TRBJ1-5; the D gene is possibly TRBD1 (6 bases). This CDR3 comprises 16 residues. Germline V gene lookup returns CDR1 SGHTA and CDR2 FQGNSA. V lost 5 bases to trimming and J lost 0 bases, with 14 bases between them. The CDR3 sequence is CASSLGSGVSNQPQHF. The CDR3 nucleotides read TGTGCCAGCAGCCTGGGGTCAGGGGTTAGCAATCAGCCCCAGCATTTT.

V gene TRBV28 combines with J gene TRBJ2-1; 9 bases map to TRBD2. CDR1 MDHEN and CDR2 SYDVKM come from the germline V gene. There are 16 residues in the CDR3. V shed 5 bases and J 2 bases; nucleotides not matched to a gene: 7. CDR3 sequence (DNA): TGTGCCAGCAGTCCAGCGCGACTAGCGGCCTACAATGAGCAGTTCTTC. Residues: CASSPARLAAYNEQFF. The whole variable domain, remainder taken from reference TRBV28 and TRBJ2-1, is DVKVTQSSRYLVKRTGEKVFLECVQDMDHENMFWYRQDPGLGLRLIYFSYDVKMKEKGDIPEGYSVSREKKERFSLILESASTNQTSMYLCASSPARLAAYNEQFFGPGTRLTVL.

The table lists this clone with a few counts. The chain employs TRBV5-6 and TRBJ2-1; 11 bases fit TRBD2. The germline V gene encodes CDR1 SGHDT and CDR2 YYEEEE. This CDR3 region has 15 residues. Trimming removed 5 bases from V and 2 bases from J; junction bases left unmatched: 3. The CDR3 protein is CASRKGLAAYNEQFF. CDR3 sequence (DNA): TGTGCCAGCAGAAAGGGACTAGCGGCCTACAATGAGCAGTTCTTC. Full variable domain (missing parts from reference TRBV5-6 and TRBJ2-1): DAGVTQSPTHLIKTRGQQVTLRCSPKSGHDTVSWYQQALGQGPQFIFQYYEEEERQRGNFPDRFSGHQFPNYSSELNVNALLLGDSALYLCASRKGLAAYNEQFFGPGTRLTVL.

CDR3 sequence (DNA): TGTGCCAGCAGCCCCCGGCTAGGACAGGGGGGAGAGACCCAGTACTTC. Translation: CASSPRLGQGGETQYF. The J gene is TRBJ2-5, the V gene TRBV21-1; the table names TRBD1, a call not compared with the DNA. TRBV21-1 is flagged as a pseudogene. This CDR3 spans 16 amino acids.

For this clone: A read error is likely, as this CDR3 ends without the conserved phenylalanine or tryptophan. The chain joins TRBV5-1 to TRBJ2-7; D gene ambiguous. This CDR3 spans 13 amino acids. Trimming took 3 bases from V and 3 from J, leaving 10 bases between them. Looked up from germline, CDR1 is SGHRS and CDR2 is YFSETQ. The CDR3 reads CASSYGTNYEQYL. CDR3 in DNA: TGCGCCAGCAGCTACGGTACCAACTACGAGCAGTACCTC.

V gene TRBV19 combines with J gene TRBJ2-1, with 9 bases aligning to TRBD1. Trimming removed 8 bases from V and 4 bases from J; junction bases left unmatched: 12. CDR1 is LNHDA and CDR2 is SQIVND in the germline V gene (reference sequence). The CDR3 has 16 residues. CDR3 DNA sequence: TGTGCCAGTGCCCGGACCCGGGACAGGGCTTACAATGAGCAGTTCTTC. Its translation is CASARTRDRAYNEQFF.

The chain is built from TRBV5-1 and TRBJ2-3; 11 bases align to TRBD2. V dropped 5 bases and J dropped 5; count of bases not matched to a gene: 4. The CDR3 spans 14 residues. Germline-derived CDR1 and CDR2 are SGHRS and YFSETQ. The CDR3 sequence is CASRLAGGVDTQYF. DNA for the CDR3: TGCGCCAGCAGGCTAGCGGGGGGAGTAGATACGCAGTATTTT. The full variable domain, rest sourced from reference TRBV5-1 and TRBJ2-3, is KAGVTQTPRYLIKTRGQQVTLSCSPISGHRSVSWYQQTPGQGLQFLFEYFSETQRNKGNFPGRFSGRQFSNSRSEMNVSTLELGDSALYLCASRLAGGVDTQYFGPGTRLTVL.

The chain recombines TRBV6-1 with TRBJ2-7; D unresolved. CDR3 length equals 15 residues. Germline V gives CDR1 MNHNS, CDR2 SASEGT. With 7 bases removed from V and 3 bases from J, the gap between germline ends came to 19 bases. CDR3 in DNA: TGTGCCAGCAACCCACAATCCCGTGCCAACTACGAGCAGTACTTC. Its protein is CASNPQSRANYEQYF.

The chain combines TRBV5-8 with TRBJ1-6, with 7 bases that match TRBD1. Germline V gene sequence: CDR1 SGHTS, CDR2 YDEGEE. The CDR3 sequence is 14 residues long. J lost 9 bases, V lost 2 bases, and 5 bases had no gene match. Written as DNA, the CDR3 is TGTGCCAGCAGCTTTTACAGGGGTGGTTCACCCCTCCACTTT. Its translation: CASSFYRGGSPLHF.

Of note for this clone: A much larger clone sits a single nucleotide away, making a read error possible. The CDR3 nucleotides are TGTGCCAGCAGTTTCAACAGGGGCACAGATACGCAGTATTTT. It encodes CASSFNRGTDTQYF. The chain has TRBV6-1 and TRBJ2-3, with D possibly being TRBD1 (6 bases). V dropped 5 bases and J dropped 1 base, with 10 bases sitting between them. The germline CDR1 and CDR2 sequences are MNHNS and SASEGT. The CDR3 runs 14 residues.

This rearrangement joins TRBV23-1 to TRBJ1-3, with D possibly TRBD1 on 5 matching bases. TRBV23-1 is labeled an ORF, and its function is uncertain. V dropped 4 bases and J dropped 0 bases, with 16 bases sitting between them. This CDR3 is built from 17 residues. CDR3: CASSLRRQSHSGNTIYF. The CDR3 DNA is TGCGCCAGCAGTCTACGTAGACAGAGCCACTCTGGAAACACCATATATTTT.

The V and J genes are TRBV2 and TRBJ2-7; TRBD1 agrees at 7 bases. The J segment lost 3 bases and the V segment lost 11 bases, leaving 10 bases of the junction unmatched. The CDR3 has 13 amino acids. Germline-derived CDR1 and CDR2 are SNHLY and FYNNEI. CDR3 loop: CASSFAGGYEQYF. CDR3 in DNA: TGTGCCTCCTCGTTCGCAGGGGGCTACGAGCAGTACTTC.

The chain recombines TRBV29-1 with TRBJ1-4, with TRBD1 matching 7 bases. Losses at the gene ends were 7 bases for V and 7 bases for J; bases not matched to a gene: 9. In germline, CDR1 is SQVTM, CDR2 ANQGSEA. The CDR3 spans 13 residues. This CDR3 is CSAETGPGEKLFF. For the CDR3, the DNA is TGCAGCGCCGAGACAGGGCCGGGTGAAAAACTGTTTTTT. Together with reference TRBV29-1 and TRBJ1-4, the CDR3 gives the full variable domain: SAVISQKPSRDICQRGTSLTIQCQVDSQVTMMFWYRQQPGQSLTLIATANQGSEATYESGFVIDKFPISRPNLTFSTLTVSNMSPEDSSIYLCSAETGPGEKLFFGSGTQLSVL.

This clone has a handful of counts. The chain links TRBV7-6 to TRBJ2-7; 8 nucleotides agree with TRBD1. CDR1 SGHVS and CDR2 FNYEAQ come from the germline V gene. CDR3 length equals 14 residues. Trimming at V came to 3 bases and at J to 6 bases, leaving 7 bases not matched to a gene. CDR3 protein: CASSFVQGAPEQYF. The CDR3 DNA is TGTGCCAGCAGCTTTGTTCAGGGGGCCCCCGAGCAGTACTTC.

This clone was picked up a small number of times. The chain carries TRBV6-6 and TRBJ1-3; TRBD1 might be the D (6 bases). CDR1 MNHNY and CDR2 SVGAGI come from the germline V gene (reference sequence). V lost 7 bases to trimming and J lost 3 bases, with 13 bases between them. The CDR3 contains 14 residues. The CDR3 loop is CASNRVFGGNTIYF. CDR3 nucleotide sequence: TGTGCCAGCAACAGGGTTTTTGGTGGAAACACCATATATTTT.

CDR3 protein: CASSLVEAGEQFF. Here the CDR3 DNA reads TGTGCCAGCAGCTTAGTAGAAGCGGGAGAACAATTCTTC. The chain links TRBV7-6 to TRBJ2-1, with 8 bases fitting TRBD2. CDR1 SGHVS and CDR2 FNYEAQ come from the germline V gene. This CDR3 spans 13 amino acids. V gave up 1 base and J gave up 16 bases; unmatched junction bases: 9.

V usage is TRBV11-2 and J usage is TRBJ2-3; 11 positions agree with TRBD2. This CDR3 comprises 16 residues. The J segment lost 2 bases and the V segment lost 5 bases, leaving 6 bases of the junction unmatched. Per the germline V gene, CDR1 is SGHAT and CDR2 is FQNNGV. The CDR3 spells CASSVLSGGATDTQYF. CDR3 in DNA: TGTGCCAGCAGCGTCCTTAGCGGGGGGGCCACAGATACGCAGTATTTT. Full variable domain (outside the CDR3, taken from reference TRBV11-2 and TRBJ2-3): EAGVAQSPRYKIIEKRQSVAFWCNPISGHATLYWYQQILGQGPKLLIQFQNNGVVDDSQLPKDRFSAERLKGVDSTLKIQPAKLEDSAVYLCASSVLSGGATDTQYFGPGTRLTVL.

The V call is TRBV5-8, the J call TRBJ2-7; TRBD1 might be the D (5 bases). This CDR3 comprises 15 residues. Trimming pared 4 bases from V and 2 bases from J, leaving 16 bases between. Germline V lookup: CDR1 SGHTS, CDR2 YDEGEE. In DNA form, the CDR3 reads TGTGCCAGCAGCCCTACAGGTCTAGTAACCTACGAGCAGTACTTC. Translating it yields CASSPTGLVTYEQYF.